Presented here are 31 T cell receptor beta chains from one specimen sequenced in a study of cytotoxic CD8 clonotypes in ibrutinib-treated CLL. Measured with immunoSEQ multiplex PCR; TCRdb has only the in-frame clones, and not every one. The sample yields some 120,000 clones, roughly 80% seen once. The starting material was PBMCs, obtained after 24 months of ibrutinib treatment. Every receptor here comes from a human donor with chronic lymphocytic leukemia.

Concerning this clone itself: Germline is not matched at one junction end, which may reflect a read error. The chain is built from TRBV7-2 and TRBJ1-6; unclear D gene. The V gene's germline CDR1 is SGHTA and CDR2 FQGNSA. The CDR3 is 16 amino acids. The CDR3 DNA reads TGTGCCAGCAGCCCCGATTCAAGCTCCTATAATTTACCCCTCCACTTT. Translating gives CASSPDSSSYNLPLHF.

The genes are TRBV18 and TRBJ2-5; D possibly corresponds to TRBD2 (6 bases). This CDR3 is built from 14 residues. The V end lost 0 bases, the J end lost 5 bases, and 10 bases lay between the germline ends. CDR1 and CDR2 (germline): KGHSH, LQKENI. CDR3 in DNA: TGTGCCAGCTCACCACCGTCAGGGAGGGAGACCCAGTACTTC. The encoded protein is CASSPPSGRETQYF.

The chain uses TRBV5-6 and TRBJ2-5; D is undetermined. Between the trimmed V and J ends, which lost 0 bases and 7 bases, there was a span of 7 bases. Looked up from germline, CDR1 is SGHDT and CDR2 is YYEEEE. The CDR3 has 12 amino acids. CDR3 sequence: CASSLASGTQYF. Here the CDR3 DNA reads TGTGCCAGCAGCTTGGCCTCCGGGACCCAGTACTTC.

The chain recombines TRBV7-9 with TRBJ2-1; possible D gene TRBD1, 5 bases. Germline V gene lookup returns CDR1 SEHNR and CDR2 FQNEAQ (reference sequence). Trimming left V 5 bases short and J 3 bases short, with 11 bases between. The CDR3 length is 14 residues. The DNA of the CDR3 is TGTGCCAGCAGCCCTCCGACAGACTACAATGAGCAGTTCTTC. Translated, it gives CASSPPTDYNEQFF. Full variable domain (outside the CDR3, taken from reference TRBV7-9 and TRBJ2-1): DTGVSQNPRHKITKRGQNVTFRCDPISEHNRLYWYRQTLGQGPEFLTYFQNEAQLEKSRLLSDRFSAERPKGSFSTLEIQRTEQGDSAMYLCASSPPTDYNEQFFGPGTRLTVL.

This chain links TRBV18 with TRBJ1-3; no definite D call. The CDR3 is 16 residues long. Germline CDR1 is KGHSH and CDR2 is LQKENI. V was cut by 3 bases and J by 3 bases, with 15 bases left in between. The CDR3 DNA reads as TGTGCCAGCTCACCGGAGGGTGCCGGGAGTGGAAACACCATATATTTT. Translating it yields CASSPEGAGSGNTIYF. Full variable domain (outside the CDR3, taken from reference TRBV18 and TRBJ1-3): NAGVMQNPRHLVRRRGQEARLRCSPMKGHSHVYWYRQLPEEGLKFMVYLQKENIIDESGMPKERFSAEFPKEGPSILRIQQVVRGDSAAYFCASSPEGAGSGNTIYFGEGSWLTVV.

The chain joins TRBV28 to TRBJ2-7, with D possibly matching TRBD2 (5 bases). Germline CDR1 reads MDHEN; CDR2 reads SYDVKM. This CDR3 region has 14 residues. The V end lost 7 bases, the J end lost 7 bases, and 20 bases lay between the germline ends. The CDR3 bases are TGTGCCAGCACTCGGGGTGTGAAAGGGTGGGAGCAGTACTTC. Its protein product is CASTRGVKGWEQYF. Filled out from reference TRBV28 and TRBJ2-7, the complete variable domain reads DVKVTQSSRYLVKRTGEKVFLECVQDMDHENMFWYRQDPGLGLRLIYFSYDVKMKEKGDIPEGYSVSREKKERFSLILESASTNQTSMYLCASTRGVKGWEQYFGPGTRLTVT.

The rearrangement joins TRBV27 to TRBJ2-5, with D possibly matching TRBD1 (5 bases). The V gene's germline CDR1 is MNHEY and CDR2 SMNVEV (reference sequence). Trimming cost V 2 bases and J 3 bases, with 7 bases left between them. The CDR3 runs to 13 residues. The CDR3 region has the DNA TGTGCCAGCAGTTTAAGCAGGGAAGAGACCCAGTACTTC. This encodes CASSLSREETQYF.

The chain links TRBV19 to TRBJ2-1; D unresolved. Germline CDR1 is LNHDA and CDR2 is SQIVND (reference sequence). The CDR3 spans 15 residues. V lost 1 base and J lost 5, with 12 bases in between. The CDR3 is CASSIGNIRDNEQFF. The CDR3 DNA is TGTGCCAGTAGTATAGGCAATATTAGAGACAATGAGCAGTTCTTC.

This clone is a singleton in its sample. The chain joins TRBV9 to TRBJ1-5; no firm D call. The germline gives CDR1 SGDLS, CDR2 YYNGEE. This CDR3 region has 13 residues. Trimming cost V 0 bases and J 7 bases, with 8 bases left between them. The CDR3 loop reads CASSVADGQPQHF. The CDR3 bases are TGTGCCAGCAGCGTAGCTGATGGCCAGCCCCAGCATTTT.

V gene TRBV9 combines with J gene TRBJ1-2; 9 nucleotides align to TRBD1. This CDR3 comprises 15 residues. Unmatched junction bases numbered 11, after V lost 3 bases and J lost 8 bases. Germline values: CDR1 SGDLS, CDR2 YYNGEE. The CDR3: CASSDPGTGWGGYTF. In DNA form, the CDR3 reads TGTGCCAGCAGCGACCCCGGGACAGGGTGGGGCGGCTACACCTTC.

This clone was detected once. The V call is TRBV5-8, the J call TRBJ1-5; no clear D. From germline, CDR1 is SGHTS and CDR2 YDEGEE. The CDR3 spans 15 residues. With 5 bases removed from V and 6 bases from J, the gap between germline ends came to 18 bases. This CDR3 is CASRTRSGGFQPQHF. CDR3 sequence (DNA): TGTGCCAGCAGGACCCGATCGGGAGGTTTTCAGCCCCAGCATTTT. Full variable domain (remainder filled in from reference TRBV5-8 and TRBJ1-5): EAGVTQSPTHLIKTRGQQATLRCSPISGHTSVYWYQQALGLGLQFLLWYDEGEERNRGNFPPRFSGRQFPNYSSELNVNALELEDSALYLCASRTRSGGFQPQHFGDGTRLSIL.

This chain joins TRBV27 and TRBJ1-2, with TRBD1 as a possible D gene (6 bases). Germline values: CDR1 MNHEY, CDR2 SMNVEV (reference sequence). The CDR3 consists of 14 residues. Trimming took off 4 bases at V and 8 bases at J, with 17 bases between the two ends. This CDR3 reads CASSSGGGGRGYTF. DNA of the CDR3: TGTGCCAGCAGTTCCGGGGGAGGGGGGCGAGGCTACACCTTC.

The V gene is TRBV10-3, the J gene TRBJ2-1; 11 bases match TRBD1. The V and J ends lost 4 bases and 6 bases, in that order; junction bases with no gene match: 5. CDR3 length: 15 amino acids. Germline CDR1 reads ENHRY; CDR2 reads SYGVKD. CDR3 bases: TGTGCCATCAGTGGAGGACAGGGGGCTGTCAATGAGCAGTTCTTC. It translates to CAISGGQGAVNEQFF.

This rearrangement joins TRBV2 to TRBJ2-5; either TRBD1 or TRBD2 may supply D (5 bases each). CDR3 size: 14 residues. Germline V gene sequence: CDR1 SNHLY, CDR2 FYNNEI. With 6 bases removed from V and 5 bases from J, the gap between germline ends came to 16 bases. CDR3 loop: CASSERDAWETQYF. In DNA form, the CDR3 reads TGTGCCAGCAGCGAAAGGGACGCGTGGGAGACCCAGTACTTC.

This chain links TRBV7-2 with TRBJ1-1, with 8 bases lining up with TRBD1. The germline V gene has CDR1 SGHTA and CDR2 FQGNSA. CDR3 length: 15 amino acids. Trimming removed 3 bases from V and 0 bases from J; junction bases left unmatched: 3. CDR3 in DNA: TGTGCCAGCAGCTTCGTGACAGGGGTGAACACTGAAGCTTTCTTT. Residues: CASSFVTGVNTEAFF.

V usage is TRBV29-1 and J usage is TRBJ2-5; TRBD1 agrees at 8 bases. Trimming took 6 bases from V and 5 from J; bases not matched to a gene: 8. The CDR3 runs 13 residues. Germline lookup yields CDR1 SQVTM and CDR2 ANQGSEA. CDR3 protein: CSVRGRGEETQYF. The DNA for the CDR3 is TGCAGCGTCAGGGGGCGAGGGGAGGAGACCCAGTACTTC.

The chain joins TRBV18 to TRBJ2-2, with 7 bases fitting TRBD1. Per the germline V gene, CDR1 is KGHSH and CDR2 is LQKENI. This CDR3 region has 15 residues. V lost 5 bases and J lost 5; bases outside the gene matches: 8. The CDR3 loop is CASSSRQGVTGELFF. As DNA, the CDR3 is TGTGCCAGCTCATCAAGACAGGGCGTGACCGGGGAGCTGTTTTTT.

The chain is built from TRBV9 and TRBJ2-5; possible D gene TRBD2, 7 bases. The J call may be mistaken, given a closer DNA end match to TRBJ2-7. The CDR3 sequence is 14 residues long. CDR1 SGDLS and CDR2 YYNGEE come from the germline V gene. CDR3 sequence (DNA): TGTGCCAGCAGCGCGGGGGGCGTTACCTACGAGCAGTACTTC. Its protein product is CASSAGGVTYEQYF.

This rearrangement joins TRBV5-1 to TRBJ2-7, with 8 bases fitting TRBD1. V was pared by 5 bases and J by 2 bases, with 6 bases of the junction left unmatched. This CDR3 contains 14 residues. Germline V gene data show CDR1 as SGHRS and CDR2 as YFSETQ. The CDR3 bases are TGCGCCAGCAGACTCAGGGGGCGCACCTACGAGCAGTACTTC. Its translation is CASRLRGRTYEQYF.

This clone was recorded only once. J is TRBJ1-4 and V is TRBV5-6, with a possible D match to TRBD1 (6 bases). The CDR3 runs 14 residues. Per the germline V gene, CDR1 is SGHDT and CDR2 is YYEEEE. V shed 4 bases and J shed 8 bases, with 15 bases lying between them. The CDR3, as DNA: TGTGCCAGCAGCCTCGGGGGGGCGCGAGAAAAACTGTTTTTT. It specifies CASSLGGAREKLFF.

The chain couples TRBV6-1 to TRBJ1-2; 9 bases map to TRBD1. The CDR3 runs to 14 residues. CDR1 MNHNS and CDR2 SASEGT come from the germline V gene. V dropped 4 bases and J dropped 5; count of bases not matched to a gene: 5. CDR3 sequence (DNA): TGTGCCAGCAGTGCTGGACAGGGGTATTATGGCTACACCTTC. It yields the protein CASSAGQGYYGYTF.

The chain recombines TRBV9 with TRBJ2-3; D might be TRBD1 or TRBD2, each matching 5 bases. V lost 0 bases and J lost 8, with 10 bases in between. There are 13 residues in the CDR3. CDR1 is SGDLS, CDR2 YYNGEE, per germline. In nucleotides, the CDR3 is TGTGCCAGCAGCGTAGGGAATGGGGGTACGCAGTATTTT. This codes for CASSVGNGGTQYF.

The chain joins TRBV30 to TRBJ2-1; 9 bases are shared with TRBD2. The germline CDR1 and CDR2 sequences are GTSNPN and SVGIG (reference sequence). CDR3 size: 13 residues. V shed 3 bases, J shed 6 bases, and the junction held 3 bases outside the gene matches. CDR3 region: CAWRRRGGNEQFF. CDR3 sequence (DNA): TGTGCCTGGAGGCGGCGGGGGGGCAATGAGCAGTTCTTC.

The chain couples TRBV29-1 to TRBJ2-3, with 12 nucleotides matching TRBD2. Germline V gene sequence: CDR1 SQVTM, CDR2 ANQGSEA. CDR3 length: 16 residues. The trim removed 4 bases at V and 2 bases at J, leaving 7 bases unmatched. Here the CDR3 DNA reads TGCAGCGTTGTCCTAGCGGGGGGGCGGACCACAGATACGCAGTATTTT. It codes for CSVVLAGGRTTDTQYF.

DNA for the CDR3: TGTGCCAGCAGCTTACGTCGGGGGAACTATGGCTACACCTTC. It is translated as CASSLRRGNYGYTF. V and J are TRBV7-3 and TRBJ1-2; D may be TRBD1 (5 bases). V dropped 2 bases and J dropped 2 bases, with 9 bases sitting between them. The CDR3 totals 14 residues. In germline, CDR1 is SGHTA, CDR2 FQGTGA.

The genes are TRBV5-4 and TRBJ2-2; D possibly matches TRBD1 or TRBD2 (7 bases each). The germline gives CDR1 SGHNT, CDR2 YYREEE (reference sequence). V gave up 4 bases and J gave up 0 bases, with 16 bases separating them. This CDR3 contains 17 residues. Here the CDR3 reads CASSKGRGRANTGELFF. The CDR3 nucleotides read TGTGCCAGCAGCAAGGGGAGGGGGCGTGCGAACACCGGGGAGCTGTTTTTT.

V gene TRBV10-3 combines with J gene TRBJ2-5; TRBD1 agrees at 9 bases. V was clipped by 3 bases and J by 5 bases; unmatched bases: 7. This CDR3 region has 15 residues. CDR1 is ENHRY and CDR2 is SYGVKD in the germline V gene. The CDR3 sequence: CAISDVGTGIETQYF. In nucleotides, the CDR3 is TGTGCCATCAGTGACGTAGGGACAGGGATTGAGACCCAGTACTTC.

A single count supports this clone. This rearrangement joins TRBV5-1 to TRBJ2-2; TRBD2 matches at 8 bases. Germline-derived CDR1 and CDR2 are SGHRS and YFSETQ. V gave up 4 bases and J gave up 4 bases; unmatched junction bases: 6. This CDR3 has 15 amino acids. The CDR3 DNA follows: TGCGCCAGCAGCCCCGGGGGGGCCGCCACCGGGGAGCTGTTTTTT. The encoded protein is CASSPGGAATGELFF.

The chain combines TRBV19 with TRBJ1-1, with D hard to call. Germline CDR1 reads LNHDA; CDR2 reads SQIVND (reference sequence). V shed 0 bases and J shed 4 bases, with 9 bases lying between them. The CDR3 totals 14 residues. DNA of the CDR3: TGTGCCAGTAGTATAGACAGAGGCGGCACTGAAGCTTTCTTT. Its translation is CASSIDRGGTEAFF.

Only one count was recorded for this clone. CDR3 residues: CASSQDGQKNEKLFF. CDR3 DNA: TGCGCCAGCAGCCAAGACGGCCAGAAAAACGAAAAACTGTTTTTT. The rearrangement links TRBV4-1 to TRBJ1-4; D unclear. There are 15 residues in the CDR3. Germline CDR1 reads MGHRA; CDR2 reads YSYEKL. The V and J ends lost 0 bases and 8 bases respectively, with 13 bases between them.

This clone was detected only a few times. The chain couples TRBV2 to TRBJ1-5, with a tentative D call TRBD1 (5 bases). Trimming shortened V by 2 bases and J by 9 bases, and 14 bases separated the two germline ends. CDR3 length: 14 amino acids. CDR1 is SNHLY, CDR2 FYNNEI, per germline. The CDR3 spells CASSERGNLGPQHF. The CDR3 region has the DNA TGTGCCAGCAGTGAAAGGGGAAATTTGGGGCCCCAGCATTTT.